Sequencing of this T cell receptor beta chain was carried out in a study of CD8 T cells in Susac syndrome. Findings and limits, study-wide: That the number of individuals in its TCR sequencing and HLA analysis was relatively small was acknowledged by the study.

With random hexamers, about 0.5 to 1 ug RNA was reverse transcribed. One entry per CDR3 protein, called by TCRdb with MiXCR from the immunoSEQ multiplex PCR reads. The sample has about 150,000 distinct CDR3 sequences, approximately 95% seen once. CD8+ and CD4+ T cells circulating in blood were sequenced for TCR beta. About this clonotype: Its antigen is not identified.

Specimen: CD4+ T cells from PBMCs. The receptor's source is a human donor with Susac syndrome.

The CDR3 region has the DNA TGTGCCACCAGTGATTTTGAGGGAAATGGCTACACCTTC. Translated, it gives CATSDFEGNGYTF. The rearrangement uses TRBV24-1 and TRBJ1-2, with no clear D. The CDR3 covers 13 residues. V was shortened by 1 base and J by 6 bases, with 8 bases between the two germline ends. The germline V gene encodes CDR1 KGHDR and CDR2 SFDVKD.